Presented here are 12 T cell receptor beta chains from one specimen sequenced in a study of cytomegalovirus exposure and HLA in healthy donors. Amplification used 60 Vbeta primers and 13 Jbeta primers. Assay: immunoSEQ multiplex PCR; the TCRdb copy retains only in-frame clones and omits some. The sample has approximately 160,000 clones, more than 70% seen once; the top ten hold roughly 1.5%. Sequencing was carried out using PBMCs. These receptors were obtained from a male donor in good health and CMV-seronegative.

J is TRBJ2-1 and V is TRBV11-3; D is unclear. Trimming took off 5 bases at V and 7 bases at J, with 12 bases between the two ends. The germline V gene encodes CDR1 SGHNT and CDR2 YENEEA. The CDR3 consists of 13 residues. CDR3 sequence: CASSTSNRNEQFF. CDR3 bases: TGTGCCAGCAGCACTTCAAATCGGAATGAGCAGTTCTTC.

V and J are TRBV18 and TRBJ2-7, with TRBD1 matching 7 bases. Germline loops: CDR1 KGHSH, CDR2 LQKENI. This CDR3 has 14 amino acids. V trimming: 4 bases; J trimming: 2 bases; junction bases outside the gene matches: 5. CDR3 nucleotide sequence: TGTGCCAGCTCACAAACCGGGACAGCCTACGAGCAGTACTTC. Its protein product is CASSQTGTAYEQYF.

CDR3 nucleotide sequence: TGTGCCAGCAGCACGATAAACAGGGTGGGTCAGCCCCAGCATTTT. This encodes CASSTINRVGQPQHF. The chain couples TRBV28 to TRBJ1-5, with TRBD1 as a possible D gene (6 bases). Germline V gene sequence: CDR1 MDHEN, CDR2 SYDVKM. V was pared by 6 bases and J by 6 bases, with 18 bases between. CDR3 length: 15 amino acids.

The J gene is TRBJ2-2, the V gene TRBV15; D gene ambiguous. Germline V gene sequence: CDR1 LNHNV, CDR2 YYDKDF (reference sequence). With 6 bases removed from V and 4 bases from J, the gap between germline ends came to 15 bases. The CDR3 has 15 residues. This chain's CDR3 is CATRINTWATGELFF. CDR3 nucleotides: TGTGCCACCAGAATTAATACGTGGGCCACCGGGGAGCTGTTTTTT. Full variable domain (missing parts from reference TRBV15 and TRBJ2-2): DAMVIQNPRYQVTQFGKPVTLSCSQTLNHNVMYWYQQKSSQAPKLLFHYYDKDFNNEADTPDNFQSRRPNTSFCFLDIRSPGLGDTAMYLCATRINTWATGELFFGEGSRLTVL.

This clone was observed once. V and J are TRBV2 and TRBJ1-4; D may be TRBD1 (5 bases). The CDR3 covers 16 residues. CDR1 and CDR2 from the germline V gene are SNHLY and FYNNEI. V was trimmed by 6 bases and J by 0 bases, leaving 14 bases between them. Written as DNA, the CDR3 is TGTGCCAGCAGATTAGGGACTGCAGCAACTAATGAAAAACTGTTTTTT. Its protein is CASRLGTAATNEKLFF.

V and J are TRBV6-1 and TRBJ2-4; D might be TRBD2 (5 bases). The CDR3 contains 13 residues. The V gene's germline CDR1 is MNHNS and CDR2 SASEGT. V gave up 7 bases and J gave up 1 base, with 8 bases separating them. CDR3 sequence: CASTRVAKNIQYF. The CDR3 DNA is TGTGCCAGCACGAGGGTGGCCAAAAACATTCAGTACTTC.

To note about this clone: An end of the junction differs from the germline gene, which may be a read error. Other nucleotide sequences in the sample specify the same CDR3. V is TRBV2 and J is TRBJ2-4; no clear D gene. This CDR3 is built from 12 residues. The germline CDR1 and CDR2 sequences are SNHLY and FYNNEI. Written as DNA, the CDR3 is TGTGCCACCTGGGCAGCAAAAAACATTCAGTATTTC. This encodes CATWAAKNIQYF.

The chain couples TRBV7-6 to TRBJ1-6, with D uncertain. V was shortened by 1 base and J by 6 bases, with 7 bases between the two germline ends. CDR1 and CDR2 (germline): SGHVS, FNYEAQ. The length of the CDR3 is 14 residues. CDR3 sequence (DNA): TGTGCCAGCAGCTTAGGGCACAGTAATTCACCCCTCCACTTT. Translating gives CASSLGHSNSPLHF.

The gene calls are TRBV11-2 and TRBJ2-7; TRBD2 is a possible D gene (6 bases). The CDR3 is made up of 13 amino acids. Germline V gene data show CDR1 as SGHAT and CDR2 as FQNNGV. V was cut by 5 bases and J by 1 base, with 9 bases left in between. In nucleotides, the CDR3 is TGTGCCAGCAGCCCGGCGGGGTCCTACGAGCAGTACTTC. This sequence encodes CASSPAGSYEQYF.

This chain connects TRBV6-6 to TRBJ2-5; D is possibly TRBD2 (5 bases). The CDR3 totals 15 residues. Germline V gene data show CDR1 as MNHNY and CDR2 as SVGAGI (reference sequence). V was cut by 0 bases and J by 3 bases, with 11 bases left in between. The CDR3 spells CASSYSKVAKETQYF. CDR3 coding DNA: TGTGCCAGCAGTTACTCGAAGGTAGCGAAAGAGACCCAGTACTTC.

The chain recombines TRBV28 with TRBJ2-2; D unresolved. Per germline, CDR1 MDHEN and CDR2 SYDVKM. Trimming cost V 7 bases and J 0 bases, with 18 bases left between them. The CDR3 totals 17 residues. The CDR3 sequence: CASTSVRQKPNTGELFF. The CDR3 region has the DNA TGTGCCAGCACTTCCGTCCGCCAGAAACCGAACACCGGGGAGCTGTTTTTT.

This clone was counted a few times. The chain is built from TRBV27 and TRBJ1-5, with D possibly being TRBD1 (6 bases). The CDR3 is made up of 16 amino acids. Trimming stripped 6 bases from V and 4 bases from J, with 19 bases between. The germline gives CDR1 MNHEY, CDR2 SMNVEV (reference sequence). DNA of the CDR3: TGTGCCAGCAGCACCAAGCAGGGGAAGTATAATCAGCCCCAGCATTTT. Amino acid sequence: CASSTKQGKYNQPQHF.